These 17 T cell receptor beta chains were all obtained from the same sample, sequenced in a study of T cell repertoires in cytomegalovirus infection. TCRdb passed the reads through MiXCR, listing each CDR3 protein once. The sample lists approximately 170,000 distinct CDR3 sequences; over 15% were seen once. The sample taken for sequencing was CD8+ T cells from PBMCs. These receptor sequences come from a human donor in good health (CMV status not recorded). Some clones in this sample may be carry-over from other donors' samples.

This clonotype came up a few times. The chain carries TRBV7-2 and TRBJ2-7; 10 bases align to TRBD2. This CDR3 is 16 amino acids long. The V segment lost 5 bases and the J segment 3 bases; nucleotides outside the gene matches: 10. Germline V gene lookup returns CDR1 SGHTA and CDR2 FQGNSA. The CDR3 loop is CASSARLAGAGYEQYF. In nucleotides, the CDR3 is TGTGCCAGCAGCGCCCGGCTAGCGGGGGCAGGCTACGAGCAGTACTTC.

The chain couples TRBV7-2 to TRBJ2-5; D might be TRBD1 (7 bases). V was clipped by 5 bases and J by 5 bases, with 12 bases between them. This CDR3 is built from 13 residues. The germline V gene encodes CDR1 SGHTA and CDR2 FQGNSA. In DNA form, the CDR3 reads TGTGCCAGCAGCCCAGGGGGGTGGGAGACCCAGTACTTC. Protein sequence: CASSPGGWETQYF.

In this sample, this clonotype turned up a few times. The chain carries TRBV29-1 and TRBJ2-3, with 11 bases identical to TRBD2. The CDR3 runs to 17 residues. Germline-derived CDR1 and CDR2 are SQVTM and ANQGSEA. Germline trimming cut 0 bases from V and 2 bases from J; bases unmatched to any gene: 7. CDR3 sequence reads: CSVEDPLAGASTDTQYF. In nucleotides, the CDR3 is TGCAGCGTTGAAGACCCACTAGCGGGGGCCTCCACAGATACGCAGTATTTT.

The table lists this clonotype with a few counts. The chain uses TRBV6-5 and TRBJ2-1, with D hard to call. Trimming cost V 6 bases and J 8 bases, with 17 bases left between them. CDR3 length: 14 residues. Germline-derived CDR1 and CDR2 are MNHEY and SVGAGI. CDR3: CASSPGRSRDEQFF. As DNA, the CDR3 is TGTGCCAGCAGCCCCGGACGGAGTCGGGATGAGCAGTTCTTC.

The V and J genes are TRBV4-3 and TRBJ2-1, with D hard to call. This CDR3 has 16 residues. Trimming left V 0 bases short and J 1 base short, with 10 bases between. Germline V lookup: CDR1 LGHNA, CDR2 YSLEER. The CDR3 DNA sequence: TGCGCCAGCAGCCAAGATCTTAGTATGTCCTACAATGAGCAGTTCTTC. Residues: CASSQDLSMSYNEQFF.

The rearrangement uses TRBV7-6 and TRBJ2-3, with 8 positions matching TRBD1. From germline, CDR1 is SGHVS and CDR2 FNYEAQ. CDR3 size: 15 residues. The ends lost 3 bases at V and 2 bases at J; junction bases unmatched: 4. The DNA of the CDR3 is TGTGCCAGCAGCTTGCGGACAGGGCCCACAGATACGCAGTATTTT. This translates into CASSLRTGPTDTQYF.

The gene calls are TRBV30 and TRBJ2-7; possible D gene TRBD2, 6 bases. CDR1 is GTSNPN and CDR2 is SVGIG in the germline V gene (reference sequence). The V and J ends lost 0 bases and 2 bases respectively, with 14 bases between them. The CDR3 sequence is 15 residues long. The CDR3 DNA is TGTGCCTGGAGTGTAGCGGGTTGGGAAGCCTACGAGCAGTACTTC. Protein product: CAWSVAGWEAYEQYF.

The V call is TRBV7-9, the J call TRBJ2-7; D not resolved. V lost 5 bases and J 2 bases, leaving 13 bases between the germline ends. The CDR3 contains 14 residues. Germline CDR1 SEHNR, CDR2 FQNEAQ (reference sequence). CDR3 loop: CASSGVTETYEQYF. The CDR3 coding sequence is TGTGCCAGCAGCGGGGTAACAGAAACCTACGAGCAGTACTTC.

In this sample, this clonotype turned up a few times. V gene TRBV7-9 combines with J gene TRBJ1-4, with D hard to call. The CDR3 loop spans 12 amino acids. The V gene's germline CDR1 is SEHNR and CDR2 FQNEAQ (reference sequence). Trimming removed 5 bases from V and 3 bases from J, with 4 bases in between. Here the CDR3 reads CASSHANEKLFF. The CDR3 nucleotides read TGTGCCAGCAGCCATGCTAATGAAAAACTGTTTTTT.

The chain carries TRBV7-6 and TRBJ1-1; tentative D call: TRBD1 (5 bases). Germline-derived CDR1 and CDR2 are SGHVS and FNYEAQ. The V end lost 4 bases, the J end lost 0 bases, and 9 bases lay between the germline ends. This CDR3 comprises 14 residues. The CDR3 DNA reads TGTGCCAGCAGCTCCCGGGGCTTGAACACTGAAGCTTTCTTT. Translated: CASSSRGLNTEAFF. Full variable domain (rest looked up from reference TRBV7-6 and TRBJ1-1): GAGVSQSPRYKVTKRGQDVALRCDPISGHVSLYWYRQALGQGPEFLTYFNYEAQQDKSGLPNDRFSAERPEGSISTLTIQRTEQRDSAMYRCASSSRGLNTEAFFGQGTRLTVV.

This chain links TRBV6-1 with TRBJ2-2, with 9 bases matching TRBD1. The CDR3 is 15 amino acids. Germline CDR1 MNHNS, CDR2 SASEGT. Trimming cost V 7 bases and J 1 base; bases outside gene matches: 4. CDR3 amino acids: CASTRTGENTGELFF. The CDR3 DNA is TGTGCCAGCACCCGGACAGGGGAGAACACCGGGGAGCTGTTTTTT.

The chain uses TRBV7-6 and TRBJ2-7; D gene ambiguous. CDR3 length equals 12 residues. Trimming shortened V by 5 bases and J by 1 base, and 6 bases separated the two germline ends. Germline CDR1 and CDR2: SGHVS and FNYEAQ. CDR3 protein: CASSPLSYEQYF. The CDR3 DNA reads as TGTGCCAGCAGCCCTCTGTCCTACGAGCAGTACTTC.

The chain uses TRBV7-8 and TRBJ2-1; a possible D gene is TRBD1 (5 bases). Germline-derived CDR1 and CDR2 are SGHVS and FQNEAQ. This CDR3 region has 14 residues. Trimming left V 5 bases short and J 7 bases short, with 15 bases between. Written as DNA, the CDR3 is TGTGCCAGCAGCCGCACCCCTTCAGGGAATGAGCAGTTCTTC. Translated, it gives CASSRTPSGNEQFF.

This clonotype was picked up a small number of times. The V and J genes are TRBV28 and TRBJ1-2; TRBD1 aligns across 8 bases. CDR1 MDHEN and CDR2 SYDVKM come from the germline V gene. The trim removed 7 bases at V and 7 bases at J, leaving 11 bases unmatched. This CDR3 spans 14 amino acids. CDR3 nucleotides: TGTGCCAGCAAGACAGGGGCCGATTACCCTGGCTACACCTTC. This encodes CASKTGADYPGYTF.

This clonotype was seen a few times. The CDR3 bases are TGTGCCAGCAGCCCCCGGAGGGAGCTGTTTTTT. Protein sequence: CASSPRRELFF. The chain joins TRBV11-2 to TRBJ2-2, with no clear D. The CDR3 is made up of 11 amino acids. Looked up from germline, CDR1 is SGHAT and CDR2 is FQNNGV. Trimming stripped 5 bases from V and 9 bases from J, with 7 bases between.

This chain connects TRBV7-2 to TRBJ2-5; D perhaps matches TRBD2 (6 bases). CDR1 SGHTA and CDR2 FQGNSA come from the germline V gene. Trimming stripped 5 bases from V and 4 bases from J, with 11 bases between. The CDR3 runs to 13 residues. The CDR3 coding sequence is TGTGCCAGCAGCAAGCGGAGGGGAGAGACCCAGTACTTC. It codes for CASSKRRGETQYF.

This clonotype has more than one count but fewer than ten. The chain couples TRBV7-2 to TRBJ2-5, with TRBD1 matching 8 bases. Germline lookup yields CDR1 SGHTA and CDR2 FQGNSA. V lost 1 base and J lost 4; bases outside the gene matches: 5. This CDR3 spans 15 amino acids. CDR3: CASSLEDRVRETQYF. DNA for the CDR3: TGTGCCAGCAGCTTAGAGGACAGGGTACGAGAGACCCAGTACTTC.